This TCR beta chain was recorded in a study of T cell repertoires in cytomegalovirus infection (dated by TCRdb to the late 2010s). About the study as a whole: Donor HLA type was relevant to the analysis, as public TCR beta signatures indicated carriage of CMV infection together with the matching HLA type. General findings and caveats noted by the study authors: In both this cohort and an independent cohort of some 370 donors, the cumulative frequency of public TCR beta family members distinguished carriers of CMV infection plus the relevant HLA type. The ex vivo response was dominated by HLA-C-restricted CMV-specific TCR beta clonotypes, which also provided the single most frequent clonotype in two of eight donors.

This clonotype occurred a few times. There is no known antigen for this receptor. There are no base qualities to consult, and no much larger clone falls within one base. The data were produced on an Illumina HiSeq 1500. TCRdb reworked the public reads: Q25 trimming with fastp, MiXCR clone assembly, productive beta chains retained. Every entry covers one CDR3 protein and lists the most common genes and DNA from its rows. Present in this sample are around 290,000 distinct CDR3 sequences, roughly 26% of which were seen just once. Clones ranked in the top ten supply approximately 14% of the sample. Inclusive of the bounding cysteine and phenylalanine, the CDR3 is 13 residues long. CDR3 DNA only is kept here, 39 bases in frame from base 1. The germline V gene (reference sequence) gives CDR1 as SEHNR and CDR2 as FQNEAQ. Trimming takes 5 bases from V and 3 bases from J, and the germline ends sit 11 bases apart.

The receptor's source is a human donor in good health (CMV status not recorded). Some clones in this sample may be carry-over from other donors' samples. The V and J segments used are TRBV7-9 and TRBJ2-7, with a weak D call of TRBD1 (5 bases match). Sequences were obtained from PBMCs. The DNA sequence is TGTGCCAGCAGCCCGGACACCATCTACGAGCAGTACTTC. It specifies CASSPDTIYEQYF. Beyond the CDR3, the reference TRBV7-9 and TRBJ2-7 genes provide the residues; the full variable domain reads: DTGVSQNPRHKITKRGQNVTFRCDPISEHNRLYWYRQTLGQGPEFLTYFQNEAQLEKSRLLSDRFSAERPKGSFSTLEIQRTEQGDSAMYLCASSPDTIYEQYFGPGTRLTVT.